This T cell receptor beta chain was documented in a study of blood T cell repertoires in COVID-19. Across the whole study: From T cells, B-cell-depleted T cells, or PBMCs came the material, which was cDNA or gDNA.

TCRdb's copy holds only in-frame clones and misses some; the assay was immunoSEQ multiplex PCR. The sample consists of about 200,000 clones, about 83% of them appearing once. This study enrolled people aged roughly 18 to 89 from 20 to 25 US geographic areas. Participants' reported clinical history set cohort assignment. Per germline, CDR1 LNHDA and CDR2 SQIVND (reference sequence). V lost 5 bases, J lost 5 bases, and 11 bases stayed unmatched. The CDR3 extends over 16 amino acids. Material: PBMCs or T cells enriched from blood (not recorded which). The TCR comes from a man aged 40-49 years with acute COVID-19. This rearrangement joins TRBV19 to TRBJ2-1, with TRBD2 matching 8 bases. Here the CDR3 DNA reads TGTGCCAGTAGTCCTGGGAGCGGGAGCGTCGACAATGAGCAGTTCTTC. It encodes CASSPGSGSVDNEQFF.